The 32 T cell receptor beta chains in this list originate from one sample, sequenced in a study of neoadjuvant anti-PD-1 for oral cavity cancer. The protocol was immunoSEQ multiplex PCR, while the TCRdb copy is restricted to in-frame clones and leaves out a portion. The repertoire holds about 6,800 clones, roughly 70% seen once, with 2.7% in the top ten. Sample: PBMCs, taken before nivolumab (anti-PD-1) treatment. These receptors originate from a person aged 40 to 85 with oral cavity squamous cell carcinoma.

V usage is TRBV18 and J usage is TRBJ1-2; 8 positions match TRBD1. Germline V gene sequence: CDR1 KGHSH, CDR2 LQKENI. Germline trimming cut 3 bases from V and 2 bases from J; bases unmatched to any gene: 5. The CDR3 length is 15 residues. The CDR3 spells CASSPKTGENYGYTF. CDR3 coding DNA: TGTGCCAGCTCACCGAAGACAGGGGAAAACTATGGCTACACCTTC. The entire variable domain, with the rest obtained from reference TRBV18 and TRBJ1-2, is as follows: NAGVMQNPRHLVRRRGQEARLRCSPMKGHSHVYWYRQLPEEGLKFMVYLQKENIIDESGMPKERFSAEFPKEGPSILRIQQVVRGDSAAYFCASSPKTGENYGYTFGSGTRLTVV.

The chain employs TRBV6-5 and TRBJ2-2, with unresolved D. Per the germline V gene, CDR1 is MNHEY and CDR2 is SVGAGI. Trimming left V 2 bases short and J 3 bases short, with 10 bases between. This CDR3 spans 15 amino acids. The CDR3 reads CASSYARPDTGELFF. The DNA of the CDR3 is TGTGCCAGCAGTTACGCCCGGCCTGACACCGGGGAGCTGTTTTTT.

The chain carries TRBV11-2 and TRBJ1-4; possibly TRBD1 for D (6 bases). CDR1 SGHAT and CDR2 FQNNGV come from the germline V gene. V dropped 4 bases and J dropped 0 bases, with 12 bases sitting between them. The CDR3 covers 16 residues. CDR3 in DNA: TGTGCCAGCAGCTCTCGGGACACTGCAACTAATGAAAAACTGTTTTTT. Protein product: CASSSRDTATNEKLFF.

The V gene is TRBV30, the J gene TRBJ2-6, with D unresolved. The CDR3 runs to 11 residues. The germline V and J ends were trimmed by 5 bases and 2 bases, with 1 base remaining between them. CDR1 is GTSNPN, CDR2 SVGIG, per germline (reference sequence). The CDR3 sequence: CAWAGANVLTF. The CDR3 bases are TGTGCCTGGGCTGGGGCCAACGTCCTGACTTTC.

This clone is large within its sample. The chain joins TRBV7-9 to TRBJ1-3, with 10 bases lining up with TRBD1. V was pared by 6 bases and J by 0 bases, with 5 bases of the junction left unmatched. Germline loops: CDR1 SEHNR, CDR2 FQNEAQ (reference sequence). The CDR3 is 16 residues long. CDR3 sequence: CASSSRDRGSGNTIYF. The CDR3 nucleotides are TGTGCCAGCAGTTCCCGGGACAGGGGCTCTGGAAACACCATATATTTT.

The chain employs TRBV7-9 and TRBJ2-3; 11 positions match TRBD1. The CDR3 sequence is 17 residues long. The germline V gene has CDR1 SEHNR and CDR2 FQNEAQ (reference sequence). J lost 2 bases, V lost 4 bases, and 8 bases had no gene match. The CDR3 DNA reads as TGTGCCAGCAGCTCCCGGACAGGGGGCGAAATCACAGATACGCAGTATTTT. Encoded protein: CASSSRTGGEITDTQYF. The entire variable domain, with the rest obtained from reference TRBV7-9 and TRBJ2-3, is as follows: DTGVSQNPRHKITKRGQNVTFRCDPISEHNRLYWYRQTLGQGPEFLTYFQNEAQLEKSRLLSDRFSAERPKGSFSTLEIQRTEQGDSAMYLCASSSRTGGEITDTQYFGPGTRLTVL.

This clone was seen a handful of times. This chain uses TRBV6-4 with TRBJ1-1; D is possibly TRBD1 (5 bases). The V end lost 3 bases, the J end lost 8 bases, and 16 bases lay between the germline ends. CDR3 length equals 14 residues. CDR1 and CDR2 from the germline V gene are MRHNA and SNTAGT. The CDR3 sequence is CASSEGPELGEAFF. CDR3 sequence (DNA): TGTGCCAGCAGTGAGGGACCAGAACTGGGGGAAGCTTTCTTT.

This clone was counted between two and nine times. V is TRBV4-3 and J is TRBJ1-1, with a tentative D call TRBD1 (6 bases). The germline gives CDR1 LGHNA, CDR2 YSLEER. The CDR3 is made up of 16 amino acids. The V end was cut by 0 bases, the J end by 5 bases, with 16 bases between. The chain's CDR3 is CASSQDLTQGGTEAFF. CDR3 coding DNA: TGCGCCAGCAGCCAAGATTTAACGCAAGGGGGAACTGAAGCTTTCTTT.

This sequence joins TRBV10-3 and TRBJ2-3; 8 bases are a match to TRBD2. Germline lookup yields CDR1 ENHRY and CDR2 SYGVKD. The CDR3 is 15 residues long. V trimming: 2 bases; J trimming: 3 bases; junction bases outside the gene matches: 4. The chain's CDR3 is CAISEPGLGTDTQYF. The CDR3, as DNA: TGTGCCATCAGTGAGCCGGGACTAGGGACAGATACGCAGTATTTT.

The V call is TRBV7-2, the J call TRBJ2-1; 11 bases match TRBD2. CDR1 is SGHTA, CDR2 FQGNSA, per germline. The CDR3 covers 17 residues. V dropped 1 base and J dropped 12; count of bases not matched to a gene: 14. The CDR3 loop reads CASSLGGVGLADHWQFF. In nucleotides, the CDR3 is TGTGCCAGCAGCTTAGGGGGGGTGGGACTAGCGGATCACTGGCAGTTCTTC.

This chain connects TRBV7-6 to TRBJ1-1; no reliable D call. Trimming took off 2 bases at V and 4 bases at J, with 11 bases between the two ends. Germline CDR1 reads SGHVS; CDR2 reads FNYEAQ. This CDR3 contains 14 residues. The CDR3 region has the DNA TGTGCCAGCAGCTTAACACTCAGATCCACTGAAGCTTTCTTT. Translating it yields CASSLTLRSTEAFF. The full variable domain, with the rest looked up from reference TRBV7-6 and TRBJ1-1, is GAGVSQSPRYKVTKRGQDVALRCDPISGHVSLYWYRQALGQGPEFLTYFNYEAQQDKSGLPNDRFSAERPEGSISTLTIQRTEQRDSAMYRCASSLTLRSTEAFFGQGTRLTVV.

This clone was counted a single time. The chain couples TRBV19 to TRBJ2-3; the D gene is possibly TRBD1 (6 bases). CDR3 length equals 15 residues. Trimming took 5 bases from V and 0 from J, leaving 12 bases between them. CDR1 is LNHDA, CDR2 SQIVND, per germline (reference sequence). Here the CDR3 reads CASSGGRPSTDTQYF. The CDR3 bases are TGTGCCAGTAGTGGGGGCAGGCCAAGCACAGATACGCAGTATTTT.

In this sample, this clone turned up a few times. This chain connects TRBV2 to TRBJ1-6; the match to TRBD1 covers 7 bases. Germline trimming cut 6 bases from V and 2 bases from J; bases unmatched to any gene: 10. The CDR3 is made up of 17 amino acids. CDR1 is SNHLY, CDR2 FYNNEI, per germline. CDR3 in amino acids: CASRTSGGGTYNSPLHF. Written as DNA, the CDR3 is TGTGCCAGCAGGACTTCAGGGGGTGGAACCTATAATTCACCCCTCCACTTT.

The chain employs TRBV2 and TRBJ1-5; D is unclear. CDR1 is SNHLY and CDR2 is FYNNEI in the germline V gene. V gave up 7 bases and J gave up 2 bases, with 9 bases separating them. The CDR3 runs to 13 residues. CDR3 nucleotides: TGTGCCAGCACACGTTCGGGCAATCAGCCCCAGCATTTT. It translates to CASTRSGNQPQHF.

This rearrangement joins TRBV5-6 to TRBJ2-1, with D perhaps being TRBD1 or TRBD2 (5 bases each). The CDR3 totals 14 residues. V was cut by 4 bases and J by 13 bases, with 21 bases left in between. The V gene's germline CDR1 is SGHDT and CDR2 YYEEEE. In DNA form, the CDR3 reads TGTGCCAGCAGCCCAACCGGAGAGGGGCGAAGTCAGTTCTTC. Protein: CASSPTGEGRSQFF.

This rearrangement joins TRBV7-3 to TRBJ2-5, with TRBD1 as a possible D gene (5 bases). The germline CDR1 and CDR2 sequences are SGHTA and FQGTGA. Trimming shortened V by 2 bases and J by 3 bases, and 10 bases separated the two germline ends. The length of the CDR3 is 14 residues. DNA of the CDR3: TGTGCCAGCAGCTTACAGGGTTGGGAAGAGACCCAGTACTTC. This codes for CASSLQGWEETQYF.

This clone appeared a few times. The chain links TRBV5-6 to TRBJ1-5; D uncertain. This CDR3 spans 15 amino acids. V was cut by 1 base and J by 0 bases, with 8 bases left in between. Germline-derived CDR1 and CDR2 are SGHDT and YYEEEE. The CDR3: CASSLWAVSNQPQHF. The CDR3, as DNA: TGTGCCAGCAGCTTGTGGGCCGTTAGCAATCAGCCCCAGCATTTT.

This clone was detected only a few times. V is TRBV6-5 and J is TRBJ1-5, with 7 bases identical to TRBD1. CDR1 is MNHEY and CDR2 is SVGAGI in the germline V gene. The CDR3 extends over 14 amino acids. The V gene end was trimmed by 6 bases and the J gene end by 3 bases; junction bases not matched to a gene: 5. CDR3 protein: CASRNRGDNQPQHF. CDR3 nucleotides: TGTGCCAGCAGAAACAGGGGAGACAATCAGCCCCAGCATTTT.

This chain links TRBV7-2 with TRBJ2-3; 8 bases line up with TRBD2. Germline-derived CDR1 and CDR2 are SGHTA and FQGNSA. The CDR3 extends over 14 amino acids. V was pared by 3 bases and J by 4 bases, with 3 bases of the junction left unmatched. The CDR3 DNA sequence: TGTGCCAGCAGCTTTGGACTAGCAGCAGATACGCAGTATTTT. Translation: CASSFGLAADTQYF.

The count of this clone is one. This chain connects TRBV5-8 to TRBJ1-4, with D perhaps matching TRBD1 (6 bases). The V and J ends lost 6 bases and 4 bases respectively, with 19 bases between them. Germline V lookup: CDR1 SGHTS, CDR2 YDEGEE. The CDR3 is made up of 16 amino acids. The CDR3 nucleotides are TGTGCCAGCACCCCGGCAGGGGCAGGGAATAATGAAAAACTGTTTTTT. Translation gives CASTPAGAGNNEKLFF.

Only a few counts were recorded for this clone. This chain uses TRBV5-4 with TRBJ1-6; 7 bases line up with TRBD1. Germline CDR1 SGHNT, CDR2 YYREEE (reference sequence). V trimming: 3 bases; J trimming: 8 bases; junction bases outside the gene matches: 11. CDR3 length: 16 amino acids. CDR3 residues: CASSSPGTESYSPLHF. DNA for the CDR3: TGTGCCAGCAGCTCCCCCGGGACAGAGAGCTATTCACCCCTCCACTTT.

This clone was seen a few times. This chain uses TRBV30 with TRBJ1-1; TRBD1 agrees at 8 bases. V trimming: 5 bases; J trimming: 0 bases; junction bases outside the gene matches: 5. This CDR3 has 14 amino acids. Germline CDR1 and CDR2: GTSNPN and SVGIG (reference sequence). The CDR3 region has the DNA TGTGCCTGGGAGACAGGGGTAGTGAACACTGAAGCTTTCTTT. Translated: CAWETGVVNTEAFF.

The rearrangement joins TRBV9 to TRBJ2-3; TRBD2 agrees at 7 bases. The CDR3 runs 15 residues. With V trimmed by 4 bases and J by 0 bases, 5 bases remained unmatched. Germline values: CDR1 SGDLS, CDR2 YYNGEE. The CDR3 nucleotides read TGTGCCAGCAGCCCCCACGGGGGGAGCACAGATACGCAGTATTTT. Translated, it gives CASSPHGGSTDTQYF.

This clone occurred once. The chain joins TRBV27 to TRBJ1-2; no clear D gene. The germline V and J ends were trimmed by 2 bases and 4 bases, with 17 bases remaining between them. In germline, CDR1 is MNHEY, CDR2 SMNVEV (reference sequence). The CDR3 consists of 16 residues. CDR3 DNA: TGTGCCAGCAGTTTACAAGTCTCCGCAGCCCTCTATGGCTACACCTTC. It codes for CASSLQVSAALYGYTF.

This chain uses TRBV9 with TRBJ1-4; tentatively, D is TRBD1 (5 bases). V lost 0 bases and J lost 7, with 13 bases in between. Per the germline V gene, CDR1 is SGDLS and CDR2 is YYNGEE. The length of the CDR3 is 15 residues. CDR3 DNA: TGTGCCAGCAGCGTAGGTTCGGGGGGACCTGAAAAACTGTTTTTT. Translating gives CASSVGSGGPEKLFF. Full variable domain (remainder filled in from reference TRBV9 and TRBJ1-4): DSGVTQTPKHLITATGQRVTLRCSPRSGDLSVYWYQQSLDQGLQFLIQYYNGEERAKGNILERFSAQQFPDLHSELNLSSLELGDSALYFCASSVGSGGPEKLFFGSGTQLSVL.

This clone turned up a few times. The chain links TRBV27 to TRBJ1-5; possible D gene TRBD1, 5 bases. There are 16 residues in the CDR3. Per the germline V gene, CDR1 is MNHEY and CDR2 is SMNVEV (reference sequence). The V end lost 4 bases, the J end lost 0 bases, and 13 bases lay between the germline ends. CDR3 region: CASSYFGGDSNQPQHF. CDR3 in DNA: TGTGCCAGCAGTTATTTTGGAGGGGATAGCAATCAGCCCCAGCATTTT.

In DNA form, the CDR3 reads TGTGCCAGCAGCCAAAATCCGGGACAGGGGGCTTACGAGCAGTACTTC. It translates to CASSQNPGQGAYEQYF. The chain has TRBV5-5 and TRBJ2-7; 12 bases are a match to TRBD1. CDR3 length: 16 residues. CDR1 is SGHKS and CDR2 is YYEKEE in the germline V gene (reference sequence). V lost 4 bases, J lost 4 bases, and 9 bases stayed unmatched.

The chain joins TRBV5-1 to TRBJ2-7; 9 nucleotides match TRBD1. This CDR3 comprises 14 residues. J was trimmed by 4 bases and V by 1 base; bases with no gene match: 3. Germline CDR1 reads SGHRS; CDR2 reads YFSETQ. DNA of the CDR3: TGCGCCAGCAGCTTGCCGGGACAGGGATACGAGCAGTACTTC. This sequence encodes CASSLPGQGYEQYF.

V gene TRBV7-8 combines with J gene TRBJ1-2, with TRBD1 identical over 11 bases. Germline CDR1 SGHVS, CDR2 FQNEAQ. This CDR3 spans 14 amino acids. Germline trimming cut 5 bases from V and 5 bases from J; bases unmatched to any gene: 4. CDR3 coding DNA: TGTGCCAGCAGCACCGGACAGGGGGCGTATGGCTACACCTTC. Translating it yields CASSTGQGAYGYTF.

V usage is TRBV5-1 and J usage is TRBJ1-2, with D possibly matching TRBD1 (6 bases). V lost 4 bases and J lost 8, with 15 bases in between. The CDR3 covers 13 residues. Per germline, CDR1 SGHRS and CDR2 YFSETQ. CDR3 region: CASSLTGFEGYTF. CDR3 sequence (DNA): TGCGCCAGCAGCCTTACAGGGTTTGAGGGCTACACCTTC.

The V call is TRBV10-3, the J call TRBJ1-2; 9 nucleotides agree with TRBD1. V lost 7 bases to trimming and J lost 4 bases; unmatched junction nucleotides: 1. This CDR3 is built from 12 residues. Germline V gene lookup returns CDR1 ENHRY and CDR2 SYGVKD. The CDR3 region is CAITDRGYGYTF. CDR3 DNA: TGTGCCATCACGGACAGGGGCTATGGCTACACCTTC.

V is TRBV9 and J is TRBJ2-7; D uncertain. This CDR3 region has 13 residues. V lost 2 bases and J 0 bases, leaving 6 bases between the germline ends. The germline CDR1 and CDR2 sequences are SGDLS and YYNGEE. CDR3 loop: CASSVSPSYEQYF. CDR3 nucleotides: TGTGCCAGCAGCGTGTCCCCCTCCTACGAGCAGTACTTC.